These 21 T cell receptor beta chains originate from one sample sequenced in a study of siplizumab effects on memory and regulatory T cells. Their cognate antigens are unknown. The mixed lymphocyte reaction cells were held in coculture (37°C) for 5 to 6 days. Method: immunoSEQ multiplex PCR; TCRdb's copy keeps in-frame clones and lacks some. The sample has 9,500 to 15,000 clones, approximately 45% seen once. The sample was CFSE-low (dividing) CD8+ T cells sorted from an allogeneic mixed lymphocyte reaction. These receptors originate from a human donor in good health; the cells came from an allogeneic mixed lymphocyte reaction. Some clones in this sample may be carry-over from other donors' samples.

This clone was detected once. The chain is built from TRBV5-8 and TRBJ2-5; D unclear. The CDR3 contains 12 residues. Trimming removed 0 bases from V and 4 bases from J, with 4 bases in between. In germline, CDR1 is SGHTS, CDR2 YDEGEE. This CDR3 is CASSLEGETQYF. For the CDR3, the DNA is TGTGCCAGCAGCTTGGAGGGAGAGACCCAGTACTTC.

This clone was detected a few times. The chain uses TRBV6-5 and TRBJ2-7; no clear D gene. The ends were cut back, 5 bases at V and 1 base at J, with 9 bases in the middle. There are 13 residues in the CDR3. Germline CDR1 reads MNHEY; CDR2 reads SVGAGI. CDR3 region: CASSLLGSYEQYF. The CDR3 nucleotides read TGTGCCAGCAGTCTGCTGGGGTCCTACGAGCAGTACTTC.

V and J are TRBV19 and TRBJ2-7; a weak D match, TRBD2 (5 bases). V dropped 5 bases and J dropped 6 bases, with 8 bases sitting between them. In germline, CDR1 is LNHDA, CDR2 SQIVND (reference sequence). The CDR3 extends over 11 amino acids. The CDR3 spells CASSSGSEQYF. Written as DNA, the CDR3 is TGTGCCAGTAGTTCGGGGTCCGAGCAGTACTTC.

This clone occurred once. The V and J genes are TRBV13 and TRBJ2-1, with 8 positions matching TRBD2. CDR3 size: 15 residues. Germline V gives CDR1 PRHDT, CDR2 FYEKMQ (reference sequence). Trimming took 1 base from V and 3 from J; bases not matched to a gene: 2. CDR3 DNA sequence: TGTGCCAGCAGCTTAGTGGCGGGAGGCTACAATGAGCAGTTCTTC. Protein: CASSLVAGGYNEQFF.

The chain couples TRBV7-9 to TRBJ2-1; the D gene is possibly TRBD1 (5 bases). The CDR3 is made up of 12 amino acids. Trimming cost V 8 bases and J 4 bases, with 9 bases left between them. Germline CDR1 reads SEHNR; CDR2 reads FQNEAQ (reference sequence). DNA for the CDR3: TGTGCCAGCTTAAAGGGGTACAATGAGCAGTTCTTC. This sequence encodes CASLKGYNEQFF.

The sample holds a few counts of this clone. The chain links TRBV13 to TRBJ1-1; unclear D gene. Trimming took 8 bases from V and 1 from J, leaving 14 bases between them. This CDR3 has 14 residues. CDR1 PRHDT and CDR2 FYEKMQ come from the germline V gene (reference sequence). CDR3 loop: CASSEGSGNTEAFF. For the CDR3, the DNA is TGTGCCAGCTCGGAGGGTTCCGGGAACACTGAAGCTTTCTTT.

Judged by abundance, this clone is medium-sized (0.01 to 0.1%). The chain joins TRBV4-1 to TRBJ1-2; TRBD1 matches at 7 bases. CDR3 length equals 17 residues. The V and J ends lost 2 bases and 0 bases, in that order; junction bases with no gene match: 9. Germline V lookup: CDR1 MGHRA, CDR2 YSYEKL. CDR3 DNA: TGCGCCAGCAGCCAAACCGCCCACAGGGGATCTAACTATGGCTACACCTTC. The encoded protein is CASSQTAHRGSNYGYTF.

This clone was counted only a few times. CDR3 sequence (DNA): TGCGCCAGCAGCTTGCTTTGGGGGTGGCTACGACAAGAGACCCAGTACTTC. Encoded protein: CASSLLWGWLRQETQYF. The V gene is TRBV5-1, the J gene TRBJ2-5; D may be TRBD1 or TRBD2 (5 bases each). The germline V and J ends were trimmed by 1 base and 2 bases, with 18 bases remaining between them. The CDR3 length is 17 residues. Germline V gene sequence: CDR1 SGHRS, CDR2 YFSETQ.

This clone was counted between two and nine times. The chain uses TRBV7-9 and TRBJ2-7; D possibly corresponds to TRBD1 (6 bases). This CDR3 has 13 residues. The germline gives CDR1 SEHNR, CDR2 FQNEAQ (reference sequence). Trimming removed 4 bases from V and 1 base from J, with 8 bases in between. The CDR3 nucleotides read TGTGCCAGCAGCTCGGACAGTTCCTACGAGCAGTACTTC. Its protein product is CASSSDSSYEQYF. The whole variable domain, remainder taken from reference TRBV7-9 and TRBJ2-7, is DTGVSQNPRHKITKRGQNVTFRCDPISEHNRLYWYRQTLGQGPEFLTYFQNEAQLEKSRLLSDRFSAERPKGSFSTLEIQRTEQGDSAMYLCASSSDSSYEQYFGPGTRLTVT.

The genes are TRBV6-1 and TRBJ1-1; D ambiguous. Germline CDR1 reads MNHNS; CDR2 reads SASEGT. Trimming took off 5 bases at V and 2 bases at J, with 12 bases between the two ends. This CDR3 spans 14 amino acids. CDR3 loop: CASSMSGSNTEAFF. CDR3 DNA: TGTGCCAGCAGTATGTCAGGCTCTAACACTGAAGCTTTCTTT.

This clone was observed a few times. The gene calls are TRBV7-9 and TRBJ2-7; D call uncertain. The CDR3 sequence is 15 residues long. With 4 bases removed from V and 2 bases from J, the gap between germline ends came to 15 bases. Germline V gene lookup returns CDR1 SEHNR and CDR2 FQNEAQ (reference sequence). The CDR3 region has the DNA TGTGCCAGCAGCTCATCCGGGTCGGTCGCCTACGAGCAGTACTTC. Amino acids: CASSSSGSVAYEQYF.

The chain uses TRBV7-9 and TRBJ1-5; D perhaps matches TRBD1 (5 bases). V lost 4 bases and J 5 bases, leaving 12 bases between the germline ends. Germline V lookup: CDR1 SEHNR, CDR2 FQNEAQ (reference sequence). This CDR3 spans 14 amino acids. CDR3 in DNA: TGTGCCAGCAGCTCTGGGGGACCAGATCAGCCCCAGCATTTT. Its protein product is CASSSGGPDQPQHF.

This clone is medium-sized by share. V usage is TRBV10-3 and J usage is TRBJ1-6; a possible D gene is TRBD1 (6 bases). The CDR3 totals 14 residues. Germline loops: CDR1 ENHRY, CDR2 SYGVKD. V dropped 8 bases and J dropped 8 bases, with 16 bases sitting between them. For the CDR3, the DNA is TGTGCCATCCAGGCAGGGGAGGATCATTCACCCCTCCACTTT. This translates into CAIQAGEDHSPLHF.

This chain links TRBV6-4 with TRBJ2-7; TRBD2 agrees at 9 bases. Per the germline V gene, CDR1 is MRHNA and CDR2 is SNTAGT. This CDR3 is 15 amino acids long. Trimming at V came to 3 bases and at J to 0 bases, leaving 3 bases not matched to a gene. CDR3 region: CASSEQRGVSYEQYF. CDR3 bases: TGTGCCAGCAGTGAACAGCGGGGGGTCTCCTACGAGCAGTACTTC.

This clone was picked up a small number of times. V usage is TRBV6-5 and J usage is TRBJ1-5; D possibly corresponds to TRBD1 (6 bases). Germline V lookup: CDR1 MNHEY, CDR2 SVGAGI. V lost 4 bases and J 6 bases, leaving 13 bases between the germline ends. CDR3 length: 14 residues. CDR3: CASSSGAWGQPQHF. DNA for the CDR3: TGTGCCAGCAGTTCAGGGGCCTGGGGTCAGCCCCAGCATTTT.

V and J are TRBV2 and TRBJ2-1, with 8 bases that match TRBD2. Per germline, CDR1 SNHLY and CDR2 FYNNEI. Trimming took 4 bases from V and 9 from J; bases not matched to a gene: 8. The CDR3 runs 14 residues. This CDR3 is CASSVPGTSGEQFF. The CDR3 DNA is TGTGCCAGCAGTGTTCCCGGGACTAGTGGTGAGCAGTTCTTC. The whole variable domain, filled in from reference TRBV2 and TRBJ2-1, reads EPEVTQTPSHQVTQMGQEVILRCVPISNHLYFYWYRQILGQKVEFLVSFYNNEISEKSEIFDDQFSVERPDGSNFTLKIRSTKLEDSAMYFCASSVPGTSGEQFFGPGTRLTVL.

For this clone: The same CDR3 arises from other DNA sequences in this sample as well. The V and J genes are TRBV6-5 and TRBJ2-1, with TRBD2 matching over 9 bases. V shed 0 bases, J shed 4 bases, and the junction held 1 base outside the gene matches. Germline CDR1 and CDR2: MNHEY and SVGAGI. The length of the CDR3 is 15 residues. The CDR3 sequence: CASSYSSGGYNEQFF. The CDR3 nucleotides are TGTGCCAGCAGTTACTCTAGCGGGGGATACAATGAGCAGTTCTTC.

This clone has only a few counts. The V and J genes are TRBV27 and TRBJ2-3; 8 nucleotides align to TRBD1. Germline CDR1 and CDR2: MNHEY and SMNVEV (reference sequence). J gave up 0 bases and V 4 bases, and 3 bases lay outside the gene matches. CDR3 size: 15 residues. CDR3 in amino acids: CASSYRDRSTDTQYF. The CDR3 DNA sequence: TGTGCCAGCAGTTACCGGGACAGGAGCACAGATACGCAGTATTTT.

A note on this clone: A much more abundant neighbour one base away suggests this may be a read error. The chain employs TRBV7-6 and TRBJ2-7; D gene uncertain. This CDR3 spans 11 amino acids. V was cut by 4 bases and J by 2 bases, with 3 bases left in between. Germline CDR1 is SGHVS and CDR2 is FNYEAQ. CDR3 region: CASSSPYEQYF. CDR3 DNA sequence: TGTGCCAGCAGCTCCCCCTACGAGCAGTACTTC.

This sequence joins TRBV2 and TRBJ2-2; D remains ambiguous. The CDR3 spans 11 residues. Trimming stripped 8 bases from V and 5 bases from J, with 6 bases between. Germline lookup yields CDR1 SNHLY and CDR2 FYNNEI. CDR3 nucleotides: TGTGCCAGCGACGGAACCGGGGAGCTGTTTTTT. Its translation: CASDGTGELFF.

This clone has only a few counts. The CDR3 is CAISESSSGGAYNEQFF. CDR3 coding DNA: TGTGCCATCAGTGAGTCGAGCTCGGGGGGCGCCTACAATGAGCAGTTCTTC. J is TRBJ2-1 and V is TRBV10-3, with D possibly matching TRBD2 (7 bases). This CDR3 has 17 amino acids. V lost 0 bases and J 2 bases, leaving 14 bases between the germline ends. Germline V lookup: CDR1 ENHRY, CDR2 SYGVKD.